This entry concerns a single T cell receptor beta chain. This sample was included in a study of Ad26.COV2.S vaccination and SARS-CoV-2 variants. Libraries were prepared by immunoSEQ multiplex PCR; TCRdb keeps only in-frame clonotypes and omits some of them. The table lists about 370,000 clones, approximately 91% of them singletons. Treatment defined: some 20 received Ad26.COV2.S at low or high dose, single or two shots; 5 received placebo; per-sample allocation not given. Day 63 after the first vaccine or placebo injection was the time point for sampling. The CDR3 contains 14 residues. Trimming left V 1 base short and J 8 bases short, with 9 bases between. CDR1 is MNHNS and CDR2 is SASEGT in the germline V gene.

The V and J genes are TRBV6-1 and TRBJ1-6; D is unresolved. Sequenced here: peripheral blood, sampled in a trial of Ad26.COV2.S vaccine versus placebo. This clonotype originated in a person between 18 and 65 years old who received the Ad26.COV2.S COVID-19 vaccine or a placebo. CDR3 DNA: TGTGCCAGCAGTGAAGAGGGCGAATATTCACCCCTCCACTTT. It is translated as CASSEEGEYSPLHF.